The rows below give T cell receptor beta chains drawn from one sample of a study of T cells in Graves' hyperthyroidism and ophthalmopathy. MiXCR, applied by TCRdb to the multiplex PCR reads, yields one record per CDR3 protein. The table has hundreds of thousands of distinct CDR3 sequences, about 19% seen once; the top ten hold about a sixth. What was sequenced was blood. These receptors all stem from a woman aged 45-65 years with Graves' hyperthyroidism that later progressed to Graves' ophthalmopathy. CDR3s include the opening cysteine and the closing phenylalanine or tryptophan. The order of the fields is clone size, J gene, V gene, D gene, CDR3 DNA, CDR3 protein. A D gene is named only where the DNA matches it firmly. Rows may omit the clone size; those that give it use once, few, many or a size class.

clone_size: NA
j_call: TRBJ2-7
v_call: TRBV6-1
d_call: NA
cdr3_nt: TGTGCCAGCAGTGATTGGGCAGACTCCTACGAGCAGTACTTC
cdr3_aa: CASSDWADSYEQYF

clone_size: many
j_call: TRBJ1-2
v_call: TRBV11-2
d_call: TRBD1
cdr3_nt: TGTGCCAGCAGCCCTGGACAGGGGGCTGCGGGCTACACCTTC
cdr3_aa: CASSPGQGAAGYTF

clone_size: few
j_call: TRBJ2-2
v_call: TRBV7-8
d_call: NA
cdr3_nt: TGTGCCAGCAGCTTAGCGACCAGGGGAGCCACCGGGGAGCTGTTTTTT
cdr3_aa: CASSLATRGATGELFF

clone_size: many
j_call: TRBJ1-4
v_call: TRBV6-1
d_call: NA
cdr3_nt: TGTGCCAGCAGGATGAGGCAGGGTGGCGAAAAACTGTTTTTT
cdr3_aa: CASRMRQGGEKLFF

clone_size: NA
j_call: TRBJ1-6
v_call: TRBV19
d_call: TRBD1
cdr3_nt: TGTGCCAGTAGGAGACAGGGGAACCGATCACCCCTCCACTTT
cdr3_aa: CASRRQGNRSPLHF

clone_size: many
j_call: TRBJ2-1
v_call: TRBV18
d_call: NA
cdr3_nt: TGTGCCAGCTCACCACCGGGTAGCCAGGACTACAATGAGCAGTTCTTC
cdr3_aa: CASSPPGSQDYNEQFF

clone_size: many
j_call: TRBJ1-5
v_call: TRBV20-1
d_call: NA
cdr3_nt: TGCAGTGCTAGATCAGGGGATCAGCCCCAGCATTTT
cdr3_aa: CSARSGDQPQHF

clone_size: few
j_call: TRBJ2-7
v_call: TRBV30
d_call: NA
cdr3_nt: TGTGCCTGGAGTACGGGACCGACTAGGAGCGAGCAGTACTTC
cdr3_aa: CAWSTGPTRSEQYF

clone_size: many
j_call: TRBJ1-5
v_call: TRBV6-6
d_call: NA
cdr3_nt: TGTGCCAGCAGTTACTCGGCAAGGGGTCATTTTCAGCCCCAGCATTTT
cdr3_aa: CASSYSARGHFQPQHF

clone_size: NA
j_call: TRBJ2-3
v_call: TRBV5-1
d_call: TRBD2
cdr3_nt: TGCGCCAGCAGCTTGGTTATTGGCGGGGGGGCATCAGATACGCAGTATTTT
cdr3_aa: CASSLVIGGGASDTQYF

clone_size: few
j_call: TRBJ1-2
v_call: TRBV20-1
d_call: NA
cdr3_nt: TGCAGTGCCGACAGGAACTATGGCTACACCTTC
cdr3_aa: CSADRNYGYTF

clone_size: few
j_call: TRBJ2-1
v_call: TRBV12-3/TRBV12-4
d_call: NA
cdr3_nt: TGTGCCAGCACCTTAGGCCGGTACAATGAGCAGTTCTTC
cdr3_aa: CASTLGRYNEQFF

clone_size: few
j_call: TRBJ2-1
v_call: TRBV9
d_call: TRBD2
cdr3_nt: TGTGCCAGCAGCGTAGTTCGGGAGGGGGGAAGGAGGAATGAGCAGTTCTTC
cdr3_aa: CASSVVREGGRRNEQFF

clone_size: NA
j_call: TRBJ2-5
v_call: TRBV3-1
d_call: NA
cdr3_nt: TGTGCCAGCAGCCAAACCGTGGCCGGCACCCAGTACTTC
cdr3_aa: CASSQTVAGTQYF

clone_size: many
j_call: TRBJ2-7
v_call: TRBV5-5
d_call: NA
cdr3_nt: TGTGCCAGCAGCTTGGTGGACTTTTCGGACGAGCAGTACTTC
cdr3_aa: CASSLVDFSDEQYF

clone_size: many
j_call: TRBJ2-7
v_call: TRBV3-1
d_call: TRBD1
cdr3_nt: TGTGCCAGCAGCCAAGATGGGCCAGGGGGCTACGAGCAGTACTTC
cdr3_aa: CASSQDGPGGYEQYF

clone_size: NA
j_call: TRBJ2-7
v_call: TRBV19
d_call: NA
cdr3_nt: TGTGCCAGTAGTATAGATGTGAACAGCTACGAGCAGTACTTC
cdr3_aa: CASSIDVNSYEQYF

clone_size: few
j_call: TRBJ1-2
v_call: TRBV5-6
d_call: NA
cdr3_nt: TGTGCCAGCAGCTTGCCATCCTGGGCAGCGACCTCTTGGAATGGCTACACCTTC
cdr3_aa: CASSLPSWAATSWNGYTF

clone_size: many
j_call: TRBJ2-7
v_call: TRBV3-1
d_call: NA
cdr3_nt: TGTGCCAGCAGCCAAGATTTAGTGTACGAGCAGTACTTC
cdr3_aa: CASSQDLVYEQYF

clone_size: few
j_call: TRBJ1-2
v_call: TRBV6-1
d_call: TRBD1
cdr3_nt: TGTGCCAACAGTCGGGACAGGACCCGCTATGGCTACACCTTC
cdr3_aa: CANSRDRTRYGYTF

clone_size: NA
j_call: TRBJ2-3
v_call: TRBV5-1
d_call: NA
cdr3_nt: TGCGCCAGCAGCTTTGGAAGGAGTGAACCAGATACGCAGTATTTT
cdr3_aa: CASSFGRSEPDTQYF

clone_size: NA
j_call: TRBJ2-2
v_call: TRBV5-1
d_call: NA
cdr3_nt: TGCGCCAGCAGCTTGGCTGGCCTCGGTTTCACCGGGGAGCTGTTTTTT
cdr3_aa: CASSLAGLGFTGELFF

clone_size: NA
j_call: TRBJ2-3
v_call: TRBV10-2
d_call: NA
cdr3_nt: TGCGCCAGCAGGAGGAAAGCGGAAGCAGATACGCAGTATTTT
cdr3_aa: CASRRKAEADTQYF

clone_size: NA
j_call: TRBJ1-1
v_call: TRBV6-5
d_call: TRBD1
cdr3_nt: TGTGCCAGCAGTTACTCTGGCAGGGGGCGAGTTATCACTGAAGCTTTCTTT
cdr3_aa: CASSYSGRGRVITEAFF

clone_size: many
j_call: TRBJ1-5
v_call: TRBV30
d_call: NA
cdr3_nt: TGTGCCGCTAAAAACGAGGGGCAAGGTCAGCCCCAGCATTTT
cdr3_aa: CAAKNEGQGQPQHF

clone_size: many
j_call: TRBJ1-1
v_call: TRBV20-1
d_call: TRBD1
cdr3_nt: TGCAGTGCTCGACAGGGAGCTAGGACTGAAGCTTTCTTT
cdr3_aa: CSARQGARTEAFF

clone_size: few
j_call: TRBJ2-3
v_call: TRBV7-6
d_call: NA
cdr3_nt: TGTGCCAGCAGCTTAGTCGGCCGCGGGGGCCTCACAGATACGCAGTATTTT
cdr3_aa: CASSLVGRGGLTDTQYF

clone_size: NA
j_call: TRBJ1-1
v_call: TRBV9
d_call: NA
cdr3_nt: TGTGCCAGCAGCGTAGGGGTCTTGGGCCGGTTGACTGAAGCTTTCTTT
cdr3_aa: CASSVGVLGRLTEAFF

clone_size: NA
j_call: TRBJ2-1
v_call: TRBV6-1
d_call: TRBD2
cdr3_nt: TGTGCCAGCAGACAACCGACTAGCGGGGGGGCTCATGAGCAGTTCTTC
cdr3_aa: CASRQPTSGGAHEQFF

clone_size: NA
j_call: TRBJ1-1
v_call: TRBV6-5
d_call: NA
cdr3_nt: TGTGCCAGCAGTTATGCGGTGAACACTGAAGCTTTCTTT
cdr3_aa: CASSYAVNTEAFF

clone_size: NA
j_call: TRBJ2-4
v_call: TRBV5-1
d_call: NA
cdr3_nt: TGCGCCAGCAGCTTGAGTACGCTTGGGGGATATAACATTCAGTACTTC
cdr3_aa: CASSLSTLGGYNIQYF

clone_size: NA
j_call: TRBJ2-7
v_call: TRBV3-1
d_call: TRBD2
cdr3_nt: TGTGCCAGCAGCCAAGTACGCGGGGGGAGCTCCTACGAGCAGTACTTC
cdr3_aa: CASSQVRGGSSYEQYF

clone_size: many
j_call: TRBJ2-7
v_call: TRBV6-2/TRBV6-3
d_call: NA
cdr3_nt: TGTGCCAGCAGTCCTTTGGCCACCAAATACTACGAGCAGTACTTC
cdr3_aa: CASSPLATKYYEQYF

clone_size: NA
j_call: TRBJ1-1
v_call: TRBV11-2
d_call: TRBD1
cdr3_nt: TGTGCCAGCAGCTCGGACAGGGCCAGCACTGAAGCTTTCTTT
cdr3_aa: CASSSDRASTEAFF

clone_size: NA
j_call: TRBJ1-4
v_call: TRBV18
d_call: NA
cdr3_nt: TGTGCCAGCTCCTCAGAGTCGGAGACTAATGAAAAACTGTTTTTT
cdr3_aa: CASSSESETNEKLFF

clone_size: few
j_call: TRBJ1-4
v_call: TRBV11-2
d_call: NA
cdr3_nt: TGTGCCAGCAGCTCGGATTTAGGAAATGAAAAACTGTTTTTT
cdr3_aa: CASSSDLGNEKLFF

clone_size: few
j_call: TRBJ1-2
v_call: TRBV10-3
d_call: NA
cdr3_nt: TGTGCCATCAGTGCTCAAGGAGACTATGGCTACACCTTC
cdr3_aa: CAISAQGDYGYTF

clone_size: NA
j_call: TRBJ1-5
v_call: TRBV15
d_call: TRBD1
cdr3_nt: TGTGCCACCAGCGGATTTGACAGGGTTAGCAATCAGCCCCAGCATTTT
cdr3_aa: CATSGFDRVSNQPQHF

clone_size: few
j_call: TRBJ2-1
v_call: TRBV19
d_call: TRBD1
cdr3_nt: TGTGCCAGTAGTATCGGACAGGATAGGAATGAGCAGTTCTTC
cdr3_aa: CASSIGQDRNEQFF